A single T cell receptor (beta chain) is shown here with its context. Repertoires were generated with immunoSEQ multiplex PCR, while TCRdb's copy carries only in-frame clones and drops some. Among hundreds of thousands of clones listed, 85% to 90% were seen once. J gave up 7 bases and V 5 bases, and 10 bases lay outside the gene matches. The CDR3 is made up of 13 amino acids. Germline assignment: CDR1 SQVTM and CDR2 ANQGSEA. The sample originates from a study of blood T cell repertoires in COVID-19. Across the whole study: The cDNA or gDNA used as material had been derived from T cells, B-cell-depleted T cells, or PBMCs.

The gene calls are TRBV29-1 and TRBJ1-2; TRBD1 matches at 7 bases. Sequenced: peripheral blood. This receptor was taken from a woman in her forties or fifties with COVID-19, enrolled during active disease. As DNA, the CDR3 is TGCAGCGTTCCCCCGACAGGGACGGGTGGCTACACCTTC. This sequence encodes CSVPPTGTGGYTF.